A selection of T cell receptor beta chains follows, all from one sample in a study of identifying expanded T cells in peripheral blood. Profiling relied on immunoSEQ multiplex PCR, and the TCRdb table lists in-frame clones only, not all of them. The sample has 95,000 to 100,000 clones, 87% seen once. The specimen was blood. The receptors stem from a person between 18 and 69 years old in good health. Each CDR3 is given with its conserved first and last residue. The D gene is left open where the match is weak. A clone size is listed for some rows: how often the clone was seen (once, few, many), or a class if it is expanded.

cdr3_length: 11; j_call: TRBJ1-1; clone_size: -; v_call: TRBV20-1; d_call: -; cdr3_aa: CGYRVNTEAFF; cdr3_nt: TGCGGCTACCGGGTGAACACTGAAGCTTTCTTT
cdr3_length: 15; j_call: TRBJ1-4; clone_size: -; v_call: TRBV28; d_call: -; cdr3_aa: CASRGGRRANEKLFF; cdr3_nt: TGTGCCAGCAGAGGGGGGCGCAGGGCTAATGAAAAACTGTTTTTT
cdr3_length: 14; j_call: TRBJ2-3; clone_size: -; v_call: TRBV7-2; d_call: -; cdr3_aa: CASSLAGGIDTQYF; cdr3_nt: TGTGCCAGCAGCTTAGCGGGGGGAATAGATACGCAGTATTTT
cdr3_length: 16; j_call: TRBJ2-5; clone_size: -; v_call: TRBV14; d_call: -; cdr3_aa: CASSQPYGWGQETQYF; cdr3_nt: TGTGCCAGCAGCCAGCCGTATGGATGGGGGCAAGAGACCCAGTACTTC
cdr3_length: 14; j_call: TRBJ1-2; clone_size: -; v_call: TRBV30; d_call: -; cdr3_aa: CAWRRREEIYGYTF; cdr3_nt: TGTGCCTGGCGAAGGCGGGAGGAAATTTATGGCTACACCTTC
cdr3_length: 17; j_call: TRBJ2-5; clone_size: -; v_call: TRBV5-4; d_call: TRBD2; cdr3_aa: CASSGGLAGGPRETQYF; cdr3_nt: TGTGCCAGCAGCGGCGGACTAGCGGGGGGGCCACGAGAGACCCAGTACTTC
cdr3_length: 12; j_call: TRBJ1-1; clone_size: few; v_call: TRBV7-9; d_call: -; cdr3_aa: CASSLGKTEAFF; cdr3_nt: TGTGCCAGCAGCCTAGGGAAGACTGAAGCTTTCTTT
cdr3_length: 13; j_call: TRBJ2-1; clone_size: -; v_call: TRBV6-1; d_call: TRBD2; cdr3_aa: CASNPRREAEQFF; cdr3_nt: TGTGCCAGCAACCCTCGTCGGGAGGCTGAGCAGTTCTTC
cdr3_length: 15; j_call: TRBJ2-5; clone_size: -; v_call: TRBV19; d_call: -; cdr3_aa: CASSIGRAGRETQYF; cdr3_nt: TGTGCCAGTAGTATTGGCAGGGCTGGTAGGGAGACCCAGTACTTC
cdr3_length: 14; j_call: TRBJ2-7; clone_size: -; v_call: TRBV19; d_call: -; cdr3_aa: CASTISIGVYEQYF; cdr3_nt: TGTGCCAGTACCATAAGCATAGGCGTCTACGAGCAGTACTTC
cdr3_length: 15; j_call: TRBJ2-5; clone_size: -; v_call: TRBV28; d_call: -; cdr3_aa: CASSRAMSAAQTQYF; cdr3_nt: TGTGCCAGCAGTCGCGCAATGTCGGCGGCACAGACCCAGTACTTC
cdr3_length: 17; j_call: TRBJ2-1; clone_size: -; v_call: TRBV7-2; d_call: -; cdr3_aa: CASSFQAGLSSYNEQFF; cdr3_nt: TGTGCCAGCAGCTTTCAGGCAGGGCTGAGCTCCTACAATGAGCAGTTCTTC
cdr3_length: 14; j_call: TRBJ1-3; clone_size: -; v_call: TRBV11-2; d_call: TRBD1; cdr3_aa: CASSSRGPENTIYF; cdr3_nt: TGTGCCAGCAGCTCCAGGGGGCCTGAAAACACCATATATTTT
cdr3_length: 11; j_call: TRBJ1-1; clone_size: -; v_call: TRBV6-1; d_call: -; cdr3_aa: CAPLGNTEAFF; cdr3_nt: TGTGCCCCCCTGGGGAACACTGAAGCTTTCTTT
cdr3_length: 11; j_call: TRBJ2-1; clone_size: -; v_call: TRBV20-1; d_call: -; cdr3_aa: CLVLRNNEQFF; cdr3_nt: TGCCTCGTACTCCGGAACAATGAGCAGTTCTTC
cdr3_length: 14; j_call: TRBJ1-5; clone_size: -; v_call: TRBV6-4; d_call: -; cdr3_aa: CASISRRGNQPQHF; cdr3_nt: TGTGCCAGCATTTCCCGACGTGGCAATCAGCCCCAGCATTTT
cdr3_length: 16; j_call: TRBJ2-3; clone_size: -; v_call: TRBV5-4; d_call: -; cdr3_aa: CASSLQQASSTDTQYF; cdr3_nt: TGTGCCAGCAGCTTACAACAGGCCTCTAGCACAGATACGCAGTATTTT
cdr3_length: 17; j_call: TRBJ2-5; clone_size: -; v_call: TRBV15; d_call: -; cdr3_aa: CATSRDYTGVEGETQYF; cdr3_nt: TGTGCCACCAGCAGAGATTATACGGGGGTAGAGGGTGAGACCCAGTACTTC
cdr3_length: 15; j_call: TRBJ2-1; clone_size: -; v_call: TRBV11-3; d_call: -; cdr3_aa: CASSPDWAHHNEQFF; cdr3_nt: TGTGCCAGCAGCCCGGACTGGGCTCACCACAATGAGCAGTTCTTC
cdr3_length: 15; j_call: TRBJ2-7; clone_size: few; v_call: TRBV6-6; d_call: -; cdr3_aa: CASSYPLDGKREQYF; cdr3_nt: TGTGCCAGCAGTTACCCGTTGGACGGGAAAAGAGAGCAGTACTTC
cdr3_length: 15; j_call: TRBJ2-1; clone_size: -; v_call: TRBV7-9; d_call: TRBD1; cdr3_aa: CASSSSDRAYNEQFF; cdr3_nt: TGTGCCAGCAGCTCCTCGGACAGGGCCTACAATGAGCAGTTCTTC
cdr3_length: 15; j_call: TRBJ1-6; clone_size: -; v_call: TRBV19; d_call: -; cdr3_aa: CASRGRGKGNSPLHF; cdr3_nt: TGTGCCAGTAGGGGCAGGGGTAAAGGGAATTCACCCCTCCACTTT
cdr3_length: 13; j_call: TRBJ2-3; clone_size: -; v_call: TRBV4-2; d_call: -; cdr3_aa: CASSQSLGDTQYF; cdr3_nt: TGTGCCAGCAGCCAAAGCCTTGGAGATACGCAGTATTTT
cdr3_length: 13; j_call: TRBJ2-1; clone_size: -; v_call: TRBV9; d_call: -; cdr3_aa: CASSVWGASEQFF; cdr3_nt: TGTGCCAGCAGCGTATGGGGGGCAAGTGAGCAGTTCTTC
cdr3_length: 13; j_call: TRBJ1-2; clone_size: -; v_call: TRBV6-5; d_call: TRBD1; cdr3_aa: CASSYSGTDGYTF; cdr3_nt: TGTGCCAGCAGTTACTCGGGGACAGATGGCTACACCTTC
cdr3_length: 10; j_call: TRBJ1-2; clone_size: once; v_call: TRBV29-1; d_call: -; cdr3_aa: CSVEVNGYTF; cdr3_nt: TGCAGCGTTGAGGTGAATGGCTACACCTTC
cdr3_length: 15; j_call: TRBJ1-3; clone_size: -; v_call: TRBV6-1; d_call: -; cdr3_aa: CASSVWQISGNTIYF; cdr3_nt: TGTGCCAGCAGTGTGTGGCAGATCTCTGGAAACACCATATATTTT
cdr3_length: 15; j_call: TRBJ2-5; clone_size: -; v_call: TRBV7-2; d_call: -; cdr3_aa: CASSFFRFLQETQYF; cdr3_nt: TGTGCCAGCAGCTTTTTCAGGTTCCTCCAAGAGACCCAGTACTTC
cdr3_length: 15; j_call: TRBJ2-3; clone_size: once; v_call: TRBV15; d_call: TRBD1; cdr3_aa: CATSARDRGGDTQYF; cdr3_nt: TGTGCCACCAGCGCCCGGGACAGGGGAGGAGATACGCAGTATTTT
cdr3_length: 13; j_call: TRBJ1-1; clone_size: -; v_call: TRBV27; d_call: -; cdr3_aa: CASSRDALTEAFF; cdr3_nt: TGTGCCAGCAGCCGGGACGCCCTCACTGAAGCTTTCTTT
cdr3_length: 13; j_call: TRBJ2-7; clone_size: -; v_call: TRBV6-1; d_call: -; cdr3_aa: CATGVHLSYEQYF; cdr3_nt: TGTGCCACCGGAGTCCACTTATCCTACGAGCAGTACTTC
cdr3_length: 19; j_call: TRBJ2-7; clone_size: -; v_call: TRBV28; d_call: -; cdr3_aa: CASSFSAVSGRPSSYEQYF; cdr3_nt: TGTGCCAGCAGTTTTTCTGCCGTTTCCGGACGCCCAAGCTCCTACGAGCAGTACTTC
cdr3_length: 19; j_call: TRBJ1-3; clone_size: -; v_call: TRBV21-1; d_call: -; cdr3_aa: CASSRTGTGANLPGNTIYF; cdr3_nt: TGTGCCAGCAGCAGAACCGGGACAGGCGCTAATCTACCTGGAAACACCATATATTTT
cdr3_length: 12; j_call: TRBJ2-3; clone_size: -; v_call: TRBV10-3; d_call: -; cdr3_aa: CAISELADTQYF; cdr3_nt: TGTGCCATCAGTGAGCTCGCAGATACGCAGTATTTT
cdr3_length: 12; j_call: TRBJ2-7; clone_size: few; v_call: TRBV6-6; d_call: -; cdr3_aa: CASRAEGYEQYF; cdr3_nt: TGTGCCAGCAGAGCCGAGGGGTACGAGCAGTACTTC
cdr3_length: 15; j_call: TRBJ2-1; clone_size: -; v_call: TRBV27; d_call: -; cdr3_aa: CASSLSRSSYNEQFF; cdr3_nt: TGTGCCAGCAGTTTATCTAGGAGCTCCTACAATGAGCAGTTCTTC
cdr3_length: 14; j_call: TRBJ2-1; clone_size: -; v_call: TRBV2; d_call: -; cdr3_aa: CASSERWERDEQFF; cdr3_nt: TGTGCCAGCAGTGAACGGTGGGAAAGGGATGAGCAGTTCTTC
cdr3_length: 12; j_call: TRBJ1-1; clone_size: -; v_call: TRBV2; d_call: -; cdr3_aa: CASSRRGGEAFF; cdr3_nt: TGTGCCAGCAGTAGGAGGGGGGGCGAAGCTTTCTTT
cdr3_length: 15; j_call: TRBJ2-4; clone_size: -; v_call: TRBV15; d_call: TRBD2; cdr3_aa: CATSRSGAAKNIQYF; cdr3_nt: TGTGCCACCAGCCGTAGCGGGGCGGCCAAAAACATTCAGTACTTC
cdr3_length: 11; j_call: TRBJ1-2; clone_size: -; v_call: TRBV18; d_call: -; cdr3_aa: CASSAGYGYTF; cdr3_nt: TGTGCCAGCTCGGCCGGCTATGGCTACACCTTC
cdr3_length: 14; j_call: TRBJ1-5; clone_size: few; v_call: TRBV5-6; d_call: -; cdr3_aa: CASSWGPNNQPQHF; cdr3_nt: TGTGCCAGCAGCTGGGGACCGAACAATCAGCCCCAGCATTTT
cdr3_length: 14; j_call: TRBJ2-3; clone_size: few; v_call: TRBV4-2; d_call: -; cdr3_aa: CASSQVERMDTQYF; cdr3_nt: TGTGCCAGCAGCCAAGTGGAGCGTATGGATACGCAGTATTTT
cdr3_length: 13; j_call: TRBJ2-2; clone_size: -; v_call: TRBV4-3; d_call: -; cdr3_aa: CASAVGTPGELFF; cdr3_nt: TGCGCCAGCGCAGTTGGGACCCCCGGGGAGCTGTTTTTT
cdr3_length: 16; j_call: TRBJ1-5; clone_size: -; v_call: TRBV19; d_call: -; cdr3_aa: CASSMGASQSNQPQHF; cdr3_nt: TGTGCCAGTAGTATGGGGGCCTCTCAAAGCAATCAGCCCCAGCATTTT
cdr3_length: 12; j_call: TRBJ1-2; clone_size: -; v_call: TRBV19; d_call: -; cdr3_aa: CASSIGGAGYTF; cdr3_nt: TGTGCCAGTAGTATTGGAGGGGCTGGCTACACCTTC
cdr3_length: 16; j_call: TRBJ2-1; clone_size: -; v_call: TRBV19; d_call: TRBD1; cdr3_aa: CASSANRGLRFNEQFF; cdr3_nt: TGTGCCAGTAGTGCAAACAGGGGGCTCCGTTTCAATGAGCAGTTCTTC